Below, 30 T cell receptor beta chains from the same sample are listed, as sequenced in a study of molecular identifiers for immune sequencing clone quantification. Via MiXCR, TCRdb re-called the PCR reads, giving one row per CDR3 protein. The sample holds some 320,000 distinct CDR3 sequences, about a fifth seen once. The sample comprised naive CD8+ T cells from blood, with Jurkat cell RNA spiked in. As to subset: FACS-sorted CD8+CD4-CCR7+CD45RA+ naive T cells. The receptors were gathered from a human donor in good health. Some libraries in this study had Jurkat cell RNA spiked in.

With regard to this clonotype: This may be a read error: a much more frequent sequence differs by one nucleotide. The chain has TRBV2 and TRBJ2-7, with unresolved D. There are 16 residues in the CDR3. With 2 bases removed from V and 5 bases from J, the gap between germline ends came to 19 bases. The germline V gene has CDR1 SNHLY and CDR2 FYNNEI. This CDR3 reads CASSEIGRQWSHEQYF. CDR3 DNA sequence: TGTGCCAGCAGTGAAATCGGCAGGCAGTGGTCCCACGAGCAGTACTTC. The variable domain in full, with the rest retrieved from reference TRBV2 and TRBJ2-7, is EPEVTQTPSHQVTQMGQEVILRCVPISNHLYFYWYRQILGQKVEFLVSFYNNEISEKSEIFDDQFSVERPDGSNFTLKIRSTKLEDSAMYFCASSEIGRQWSHEQYFGPGTRLTVT.

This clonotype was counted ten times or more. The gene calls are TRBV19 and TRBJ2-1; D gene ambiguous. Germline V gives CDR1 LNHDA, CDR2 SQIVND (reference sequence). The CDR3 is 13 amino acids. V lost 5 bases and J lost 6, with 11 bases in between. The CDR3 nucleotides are TGTGCCAGTAGTGCCGCCCCCCTCAATGAGCAGTTCTTC. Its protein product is CASSAAPLNEQFF.

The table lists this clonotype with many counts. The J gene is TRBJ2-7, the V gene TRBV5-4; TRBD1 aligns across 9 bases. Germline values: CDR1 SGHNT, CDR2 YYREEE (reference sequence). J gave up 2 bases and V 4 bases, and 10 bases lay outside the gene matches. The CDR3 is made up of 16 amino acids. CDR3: CASSPGTGNKAYEQYF. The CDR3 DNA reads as TGTGCCAGCAGCCCCGGGACAGGGAATAAGGCCTACGAGCAGTACTTC.

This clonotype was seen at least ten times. The chain's CDR3 is CASSPPDEVQFF. The CDR3 DNA reads TGTGCCAGCAGCCCCCCCGATGAGGTGCAGTTCTTC. The chain has TRBV13 and TRBJ2-1; D is unclear. Trimming pared 5 bases from V and 12 bases from J, leaving 14 bases between. The CDR3 consists of 12 residues. Looked up from germline, CDR1 is PRHDT and CDR2 is FYEKMQ (reference sequence).

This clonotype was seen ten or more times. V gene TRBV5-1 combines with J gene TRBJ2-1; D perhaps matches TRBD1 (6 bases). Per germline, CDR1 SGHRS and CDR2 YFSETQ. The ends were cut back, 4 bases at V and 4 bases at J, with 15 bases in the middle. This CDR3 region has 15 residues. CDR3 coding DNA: TGCGCCAGCAGCGCTGGGGACATATTTTACAATGAGCAGTTCTTC. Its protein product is CASSAGDIFYNEQFF.

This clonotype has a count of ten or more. DNA for the CDR3: TGTGCCAGCAGTTTTGCGTCTGGGGAGGAGACCCAGTACTTC. Encoded protein: CASSFASGEETQYF. The rearrangement joins TRBV12-3 or TRBV12-4 to TRBJ2-5; maybe TRBD2 (5 bases). The CDR3 extends over 14 amino acids. With 3 bases removed from V and 5 bases from J, the gap between germline ends came to 13 bases.

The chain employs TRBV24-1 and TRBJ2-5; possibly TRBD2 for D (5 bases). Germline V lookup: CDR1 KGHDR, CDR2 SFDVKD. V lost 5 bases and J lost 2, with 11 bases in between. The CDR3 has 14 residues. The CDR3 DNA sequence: TGTGCCACCAGTGCCCCGGGAACACAAGAGACCCAGTACTTC. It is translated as CATSAPGTQETQYF.

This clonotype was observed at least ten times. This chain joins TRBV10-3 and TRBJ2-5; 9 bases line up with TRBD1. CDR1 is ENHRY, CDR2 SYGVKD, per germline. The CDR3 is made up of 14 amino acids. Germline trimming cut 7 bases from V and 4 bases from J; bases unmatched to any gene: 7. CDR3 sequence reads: CAINPGQGLETQYF. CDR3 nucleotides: TGTGCCATCAACCCGGGACAGGGACTAGAGACCCAGTACTTC.

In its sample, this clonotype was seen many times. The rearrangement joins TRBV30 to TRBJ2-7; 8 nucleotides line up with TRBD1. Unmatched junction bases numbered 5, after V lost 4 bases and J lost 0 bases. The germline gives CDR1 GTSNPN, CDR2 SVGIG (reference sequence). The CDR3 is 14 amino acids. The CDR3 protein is CAWTGQESSYEQYF. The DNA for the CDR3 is TGTGCCTGGACGGGACAGGAGTCCTCCTACGAGCAGTACTTC.

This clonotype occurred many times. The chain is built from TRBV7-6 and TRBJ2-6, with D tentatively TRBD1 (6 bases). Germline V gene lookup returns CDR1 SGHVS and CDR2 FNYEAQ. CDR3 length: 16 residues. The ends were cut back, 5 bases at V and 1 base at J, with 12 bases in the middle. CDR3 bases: TGTGCCAGCAGCGAACAGGGTCGGTCTGGGGCCAACGTCCTGACTTTC. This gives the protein CASSEQGRSGANVLTF.

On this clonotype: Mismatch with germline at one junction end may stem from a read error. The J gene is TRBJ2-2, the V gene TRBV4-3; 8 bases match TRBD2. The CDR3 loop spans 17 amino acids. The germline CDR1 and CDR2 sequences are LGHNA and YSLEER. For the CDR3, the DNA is TGCGCCAGCAACCAAGATTGGCGCGGGGGGCCCACCGGGGAGCTGTTTTTT. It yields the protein CASNQDWRGGPTGELFF.

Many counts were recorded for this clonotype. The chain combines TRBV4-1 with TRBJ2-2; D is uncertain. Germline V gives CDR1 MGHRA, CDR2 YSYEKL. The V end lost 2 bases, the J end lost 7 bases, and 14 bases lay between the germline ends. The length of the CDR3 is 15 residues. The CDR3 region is CASSQMMTGRGELFF. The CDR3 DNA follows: TGCGCCAGCAGCCAAATGATGACTGGCCGCGGGGAGCTGTTTTTT.

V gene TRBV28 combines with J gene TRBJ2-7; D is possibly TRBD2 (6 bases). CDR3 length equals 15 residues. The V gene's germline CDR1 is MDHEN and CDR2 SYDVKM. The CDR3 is CGSSPQPRGSYEQYF. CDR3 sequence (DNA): TGTGGCAGTAGTCCACAGCCGCGGGGCTCCTACGAGCAGTACTTC.

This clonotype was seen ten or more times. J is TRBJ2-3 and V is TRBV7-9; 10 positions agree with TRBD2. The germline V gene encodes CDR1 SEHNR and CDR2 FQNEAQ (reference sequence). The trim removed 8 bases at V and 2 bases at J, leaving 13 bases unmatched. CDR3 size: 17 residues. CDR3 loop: CASQPASGSGITDTQYF. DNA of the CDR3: TGTGCCAGCCAACCGGCTAGCGGGAGCGGAATCACAGATACGCAGTATTTT. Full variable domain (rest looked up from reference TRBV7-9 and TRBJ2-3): DTGVSQNPRHKITKRGQNVTFRCDPISEHNRLYWYRQTLGQGPEFLTYFQNEAQLEKSRLLSDRFSAERPKGSFSTLEIQRTEQGDSAMYLCASQPASGSGITDTQYFGPGTRLTVL.

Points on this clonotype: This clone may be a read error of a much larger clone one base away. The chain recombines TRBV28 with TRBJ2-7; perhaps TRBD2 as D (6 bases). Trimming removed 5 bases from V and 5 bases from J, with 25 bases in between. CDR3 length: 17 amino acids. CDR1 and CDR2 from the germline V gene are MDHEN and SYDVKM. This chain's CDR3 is CASSNPPGASVFHEQYF. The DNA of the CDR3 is TGTGCCAGCAGTAACCCCCCCGGGGCTAGCGTTTTTCACGAGCAGTACTTC.

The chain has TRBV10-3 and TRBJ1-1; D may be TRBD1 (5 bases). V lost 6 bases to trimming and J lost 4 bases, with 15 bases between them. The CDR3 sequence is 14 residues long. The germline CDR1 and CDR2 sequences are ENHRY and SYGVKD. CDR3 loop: CAISPGQGATEAFF. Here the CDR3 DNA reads TGTGCCATCAGCCCAGGGCAGGGCGCCACTGAAGCTTTCTTT.

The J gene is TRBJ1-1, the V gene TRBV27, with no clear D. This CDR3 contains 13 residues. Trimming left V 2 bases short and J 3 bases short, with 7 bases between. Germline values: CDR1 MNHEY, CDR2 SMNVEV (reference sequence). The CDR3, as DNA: TGTGCCAGCAGTTTACAGCGGTACACTGAAGCTTTCTTT. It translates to CASSLQRYTEAFF.

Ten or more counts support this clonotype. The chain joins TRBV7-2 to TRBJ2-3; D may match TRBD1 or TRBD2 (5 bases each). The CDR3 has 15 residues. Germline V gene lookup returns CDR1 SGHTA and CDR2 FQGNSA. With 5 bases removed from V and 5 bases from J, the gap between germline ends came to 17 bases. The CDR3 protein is CASSPRGGYGDTQYF. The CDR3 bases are TGTGCCAGCAGCCCCCGGGGCGGGTATGGAGATACGCAGTATTTT. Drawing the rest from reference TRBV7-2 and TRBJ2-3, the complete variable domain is GAGVSQSPSNKVTEKGKDVELRCDPISGHTALYWYRQSLGQGLEFLIYFQGNSAPDKSGLPSDRFSAERTGGSVSTLTIQRTQQEDSAVYLCASSPRGGYGDTQYFGPGTRLTVL.

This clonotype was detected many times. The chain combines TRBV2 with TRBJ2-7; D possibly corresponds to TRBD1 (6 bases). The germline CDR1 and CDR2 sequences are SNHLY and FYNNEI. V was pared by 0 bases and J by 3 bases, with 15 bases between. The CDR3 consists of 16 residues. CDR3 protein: CASSEATGLRSYEQYF. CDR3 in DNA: TGTGCCAGCAGTGAAGCTACAGGGCTTAGGAGCTACGAGCAGTACTTC.

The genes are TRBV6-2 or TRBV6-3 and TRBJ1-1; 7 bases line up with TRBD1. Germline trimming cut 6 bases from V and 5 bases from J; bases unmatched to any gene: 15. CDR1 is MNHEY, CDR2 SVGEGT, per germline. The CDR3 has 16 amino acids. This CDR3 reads CASSDTSDRIITEAFF. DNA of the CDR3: TGTGCCAGCAGCGACACCTCGGACAGGATAATAACTGAAGCTTTCTTT.

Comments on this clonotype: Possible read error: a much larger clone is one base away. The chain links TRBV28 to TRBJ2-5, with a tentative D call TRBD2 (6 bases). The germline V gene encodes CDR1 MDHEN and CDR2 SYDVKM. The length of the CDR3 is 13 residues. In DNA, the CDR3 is TGTGCCAGCAGTTTAGTTTGGGGGGAGACCCTGTACTTC. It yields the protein CASSLVWGETLYF.

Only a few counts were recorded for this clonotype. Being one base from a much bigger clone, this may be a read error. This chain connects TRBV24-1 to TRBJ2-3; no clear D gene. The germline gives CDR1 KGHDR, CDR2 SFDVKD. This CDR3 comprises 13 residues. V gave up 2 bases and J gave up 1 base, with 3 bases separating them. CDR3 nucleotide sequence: TGTGCCACCAGTGATTCCGGCACAGATACGCAGTATTTT. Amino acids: CATSDSGTDTQYF.

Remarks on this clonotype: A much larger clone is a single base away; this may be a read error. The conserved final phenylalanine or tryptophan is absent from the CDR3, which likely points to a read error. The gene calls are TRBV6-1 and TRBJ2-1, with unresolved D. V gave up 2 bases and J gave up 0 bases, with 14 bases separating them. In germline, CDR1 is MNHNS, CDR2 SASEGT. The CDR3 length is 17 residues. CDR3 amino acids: CASSEHDTKSSYNEQFS. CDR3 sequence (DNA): TGTGCCAGCAGTGAACATGACACCAAAAGCTCCTACAATGAGCAGTTCTCC.

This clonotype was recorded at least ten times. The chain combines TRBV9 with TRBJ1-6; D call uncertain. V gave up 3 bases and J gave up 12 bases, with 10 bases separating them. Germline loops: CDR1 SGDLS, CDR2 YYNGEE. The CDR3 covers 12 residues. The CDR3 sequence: CASSAKVGPLHF. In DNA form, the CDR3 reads TGTGCCAGCAGCGCAAAGGTGGGACCCCTCCACTTT.

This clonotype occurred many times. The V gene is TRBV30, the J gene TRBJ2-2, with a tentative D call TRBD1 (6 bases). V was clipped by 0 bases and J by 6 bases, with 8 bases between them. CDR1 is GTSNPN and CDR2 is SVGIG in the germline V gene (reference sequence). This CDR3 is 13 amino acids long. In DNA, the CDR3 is TGTGCCTGGAGTGTAGCAGGGGCCGGGGAGCTGTTTTTT. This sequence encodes CAWSVAGAGELFF.

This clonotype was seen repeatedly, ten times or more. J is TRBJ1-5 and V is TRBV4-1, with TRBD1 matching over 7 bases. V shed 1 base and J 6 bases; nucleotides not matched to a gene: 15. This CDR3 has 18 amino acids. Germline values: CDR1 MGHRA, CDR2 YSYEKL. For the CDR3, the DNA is TGCGCCAGCAGCCAAGGCCCGGACGGAGGGGGCTTGGGTCAGCCCCAGCATTTT. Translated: CASSQGPDGGGLGQPQHF.

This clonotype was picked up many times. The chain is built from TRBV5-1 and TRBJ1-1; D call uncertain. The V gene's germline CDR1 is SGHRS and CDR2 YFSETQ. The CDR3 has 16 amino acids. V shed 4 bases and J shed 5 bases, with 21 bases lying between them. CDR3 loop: CASSPEVSRSGTEAFF. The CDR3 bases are TGCGCCAGCAGCCCGGAGGTGAGTCGGTCGGGGACTGAAGCTTTCTTT.

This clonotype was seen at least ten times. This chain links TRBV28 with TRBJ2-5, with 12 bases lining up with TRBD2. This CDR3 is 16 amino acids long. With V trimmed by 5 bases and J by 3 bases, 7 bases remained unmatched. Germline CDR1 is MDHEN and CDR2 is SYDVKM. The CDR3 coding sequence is TGTGCCAGCAGTGTCGAGACTAGCGGGGGAAAAGAGACCCAGTACTTC. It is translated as CASSVETSGGKETQYF.

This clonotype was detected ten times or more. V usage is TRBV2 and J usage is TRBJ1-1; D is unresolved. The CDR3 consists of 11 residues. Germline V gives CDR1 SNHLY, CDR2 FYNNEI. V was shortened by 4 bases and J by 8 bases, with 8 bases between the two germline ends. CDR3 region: CASSGTGEAFF. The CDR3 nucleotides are TGTGCCAGCAGTGGGACGGGCGAAGCTTTCTTT.

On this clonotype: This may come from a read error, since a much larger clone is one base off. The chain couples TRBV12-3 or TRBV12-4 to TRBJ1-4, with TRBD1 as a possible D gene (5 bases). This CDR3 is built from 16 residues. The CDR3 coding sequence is TGTGCCAGCAGTTCGACAGAAAAAGCAACTAATGGAAAACTGTTTTTT. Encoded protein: CASSSTEKATNGKLFF.